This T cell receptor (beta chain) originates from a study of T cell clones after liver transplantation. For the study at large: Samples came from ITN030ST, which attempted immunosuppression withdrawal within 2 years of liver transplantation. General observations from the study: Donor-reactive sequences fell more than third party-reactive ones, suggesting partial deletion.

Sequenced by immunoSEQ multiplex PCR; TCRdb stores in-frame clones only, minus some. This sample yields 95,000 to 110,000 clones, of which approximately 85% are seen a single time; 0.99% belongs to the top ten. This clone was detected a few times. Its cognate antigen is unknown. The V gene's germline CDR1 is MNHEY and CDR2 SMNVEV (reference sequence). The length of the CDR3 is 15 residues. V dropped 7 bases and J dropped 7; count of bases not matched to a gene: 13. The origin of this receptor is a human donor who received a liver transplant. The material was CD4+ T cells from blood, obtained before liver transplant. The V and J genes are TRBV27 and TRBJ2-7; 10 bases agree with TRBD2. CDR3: CASIPTGTSVEEQYF. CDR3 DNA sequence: TGTGCCAGCATTCCCACCGGGACTAGCGTTGAGGAGCAGTACTTC.